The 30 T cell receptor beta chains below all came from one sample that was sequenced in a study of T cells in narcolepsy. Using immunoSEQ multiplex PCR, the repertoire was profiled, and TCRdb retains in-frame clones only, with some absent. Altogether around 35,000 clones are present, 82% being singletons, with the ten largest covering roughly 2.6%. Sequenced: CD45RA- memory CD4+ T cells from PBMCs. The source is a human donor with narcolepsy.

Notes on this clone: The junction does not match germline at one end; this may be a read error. The CDR3 sequence is CASSLLSREVKF. The CDR3 DNA reads as TGTGCCAGCAGCTTGCTGTCCAGGGAGGTCAAGTTC. This sequence joins TRBV5-6 and TRBJ1-2, with D possibly TRBD1 on 5 matching bases. Looked up from germline, CDR1 is SGHDT and CDR2 is YYEEEE. This CDR3 has 12 residues.

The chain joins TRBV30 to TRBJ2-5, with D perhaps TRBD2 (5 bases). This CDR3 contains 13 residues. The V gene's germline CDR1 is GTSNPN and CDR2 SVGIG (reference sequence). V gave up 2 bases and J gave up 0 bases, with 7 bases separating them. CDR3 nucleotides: TGTGCCTGGAGTAGAGCGGACCAAGAGACCCAGTACTTC. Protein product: CAWSRADQETQYF.

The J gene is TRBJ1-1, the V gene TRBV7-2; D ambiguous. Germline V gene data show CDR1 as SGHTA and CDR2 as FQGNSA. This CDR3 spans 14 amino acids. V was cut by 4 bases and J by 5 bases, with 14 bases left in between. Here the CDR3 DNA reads TGTGCCAGCAGCTACGACCCCTACAGTACTGAAGCTTTCTTT. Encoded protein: CASSYDPYSTEAFF.

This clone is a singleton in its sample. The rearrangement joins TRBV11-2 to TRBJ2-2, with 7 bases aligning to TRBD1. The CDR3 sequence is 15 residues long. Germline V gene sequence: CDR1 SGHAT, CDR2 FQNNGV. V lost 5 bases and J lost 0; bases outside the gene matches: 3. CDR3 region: CASSKTGTNTGELFF. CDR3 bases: TGTGCCAGCAGCAAGACAGGGACGAACACCGGGGAGCTGTTTTTT.

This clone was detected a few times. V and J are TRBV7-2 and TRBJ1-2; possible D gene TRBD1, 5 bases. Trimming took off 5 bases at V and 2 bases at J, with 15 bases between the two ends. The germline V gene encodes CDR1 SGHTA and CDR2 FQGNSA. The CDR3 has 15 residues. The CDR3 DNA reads TGTGCCAGCAGCCTTGGGACCTTGCAGAACTATGGCTACACCTTC. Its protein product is CASSLGTLQNYGYTF. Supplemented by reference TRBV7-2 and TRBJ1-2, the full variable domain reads GAGVSQSPSNKVTEKGKDVELRCDPISGHTALYWYRQSLGQGLEFLIYFQGNSAPDKSGLPSDRFSAERTGGSVSTLTIQRTQQEDSAVYLCASSLGTLQNYGYTFGSGTRLTVV.

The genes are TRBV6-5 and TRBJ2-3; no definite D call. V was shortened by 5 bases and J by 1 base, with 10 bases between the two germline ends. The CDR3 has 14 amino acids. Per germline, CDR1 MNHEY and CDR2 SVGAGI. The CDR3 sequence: CASSALSGTDTQYF. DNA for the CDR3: TGTGCCAGCAGTGCGTTGAGCGGCACAGATACGCAGTATTTT.

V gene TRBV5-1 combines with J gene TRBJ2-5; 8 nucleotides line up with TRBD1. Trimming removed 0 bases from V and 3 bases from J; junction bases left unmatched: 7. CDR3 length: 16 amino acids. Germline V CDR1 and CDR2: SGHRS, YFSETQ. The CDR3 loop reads CASSLDRTGTEETQYF. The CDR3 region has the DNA TGCGCCAGCAGCTTGGATAGGACAGGGACCGAAGAGACCCAGTACTTC.

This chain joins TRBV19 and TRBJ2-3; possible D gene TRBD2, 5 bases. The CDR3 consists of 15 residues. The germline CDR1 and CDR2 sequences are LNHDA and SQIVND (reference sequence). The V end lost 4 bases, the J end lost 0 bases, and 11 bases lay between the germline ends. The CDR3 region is CASSRGRPSTDTQYF. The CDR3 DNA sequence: TGTGCCAGTAGTAGAGGGAGACCTAGCACAGATACGCAGTATTTT. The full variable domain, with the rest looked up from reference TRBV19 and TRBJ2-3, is DGGITQSPKYLFRKEGQNVTLSCEQNLNHDAMYWYRQDPGQGLRLIYYSQIVNDFQKGDIAEGYSVSREKKESFPLTVTSAQKNPTAFYLCASSRGRPSTDTQYFGPGTRLTVL.

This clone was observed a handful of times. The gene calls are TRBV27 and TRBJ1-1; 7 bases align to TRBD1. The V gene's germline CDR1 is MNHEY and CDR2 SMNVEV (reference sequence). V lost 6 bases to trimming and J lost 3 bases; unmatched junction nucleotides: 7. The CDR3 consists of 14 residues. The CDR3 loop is CASRRTGRDTEAFF. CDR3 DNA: TGTGCCAGCAGACGGACAGGAAGAGACACTGAAGCTTTCTTT.

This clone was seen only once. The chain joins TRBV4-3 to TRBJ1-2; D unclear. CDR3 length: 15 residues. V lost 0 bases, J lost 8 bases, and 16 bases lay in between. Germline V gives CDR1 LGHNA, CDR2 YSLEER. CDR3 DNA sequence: TGCGCCAGCAGCCAAGAACTCAGAACCAGTATGGGCTACACCTTC. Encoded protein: CASSQELRTSMGYTF.

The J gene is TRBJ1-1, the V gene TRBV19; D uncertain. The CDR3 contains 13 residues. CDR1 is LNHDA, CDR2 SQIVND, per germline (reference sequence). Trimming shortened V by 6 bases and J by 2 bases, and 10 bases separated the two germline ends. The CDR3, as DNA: TGTGCCAGTAGCGCAACCGTTAACACTGAAGCTTTCTTT. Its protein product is CASSATVNTEAFF.

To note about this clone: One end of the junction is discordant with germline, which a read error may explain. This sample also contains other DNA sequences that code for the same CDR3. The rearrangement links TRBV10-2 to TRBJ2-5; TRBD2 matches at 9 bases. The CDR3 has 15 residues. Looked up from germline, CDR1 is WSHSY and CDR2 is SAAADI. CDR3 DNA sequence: TGTGCCAGCAGTGAAGCGGGGGGAAGCCAAGAGACCCAGTACTTC. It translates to CASSEAGGSQETQYF.

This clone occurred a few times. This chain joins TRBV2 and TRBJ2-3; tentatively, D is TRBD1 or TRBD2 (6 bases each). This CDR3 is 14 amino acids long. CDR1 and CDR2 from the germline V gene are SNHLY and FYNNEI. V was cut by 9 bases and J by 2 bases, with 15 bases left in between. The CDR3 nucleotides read TGTGCCAGGACGGGGGCGCGTATCACAGATACGCAGTATTTT. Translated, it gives CARTGARITDTQYF.

Here the CDR3 DNA reads TGTGCCAGCAGGGTCGACGGGTCCATGAACACTGAAGCTTTCTTT. Encoded protein: CASRVDGSMNTEAFF. The J gene is TRBJ1-1, the V gene TRBV2, with unresolved D. This CDR3 has 15 residues. V lost 6 bases to trimming and J lost 0 bases, with 14 bases between them. Germline CDR1 reads SNHLY; CDR2 reads FYNNEI.

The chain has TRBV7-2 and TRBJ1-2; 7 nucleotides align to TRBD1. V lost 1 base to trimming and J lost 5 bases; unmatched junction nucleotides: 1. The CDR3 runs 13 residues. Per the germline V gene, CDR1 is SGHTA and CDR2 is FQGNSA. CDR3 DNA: TGTGCCAGCAGCTTAGGACAGGGTTATGGCTACACCTTC. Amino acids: CASSLGQGYGYTF. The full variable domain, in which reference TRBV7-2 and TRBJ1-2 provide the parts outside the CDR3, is GAGVSQSPSNKVTEKGKDVELRCDPISGHTALYWYRQSLGQGLEFLIYFQGNSAPDKSGLPSDRFSAERTGGSVSTLTIQRTQQEDSAVYLCASSLGQGYGYTFGSGTRLTVV.

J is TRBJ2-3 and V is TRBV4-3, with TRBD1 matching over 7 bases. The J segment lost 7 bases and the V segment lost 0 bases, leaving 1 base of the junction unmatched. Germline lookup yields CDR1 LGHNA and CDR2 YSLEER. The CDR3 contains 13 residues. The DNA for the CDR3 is TGCGCCAGCAGCCAAGACAGGGGGAATACGCAGTATTTT. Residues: CASSQDRGNTQYF.

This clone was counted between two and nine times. The CDR3 protein is CASKRAGFDGYTF. The CDR3 region has the DNA TGTGCCAGCAAGCGGGCCGGTTTCGACGGCTACACCTTC. This sequence joins TRBV27 and TRBJ1-2; D unclear. The V end lost 7 bases, the J end lost 8 bases, and 17 bases lay between the germline ends. Looked up from germline, CDR1 is MNHEY and CDR2 is SMNVEV (reference sequence). This CDR3 comprises 13 residues.

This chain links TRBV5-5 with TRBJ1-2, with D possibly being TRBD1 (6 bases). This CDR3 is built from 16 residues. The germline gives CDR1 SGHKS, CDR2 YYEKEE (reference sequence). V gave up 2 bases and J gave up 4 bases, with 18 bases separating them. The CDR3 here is CASSLQGARSPYGYTF. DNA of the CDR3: TGTGCCAGCAGCTTACAGGGTGCCCGATCCCCCTATGGCTACACCTTC.

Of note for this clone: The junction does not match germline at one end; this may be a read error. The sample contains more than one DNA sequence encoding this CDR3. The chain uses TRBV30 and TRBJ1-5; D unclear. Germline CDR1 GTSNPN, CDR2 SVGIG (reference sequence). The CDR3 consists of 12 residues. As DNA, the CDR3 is TGTGCCTGGAGTGAACCCAATCAGCCCCAGCACTTT. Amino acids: CAWSEPNQPQHF.

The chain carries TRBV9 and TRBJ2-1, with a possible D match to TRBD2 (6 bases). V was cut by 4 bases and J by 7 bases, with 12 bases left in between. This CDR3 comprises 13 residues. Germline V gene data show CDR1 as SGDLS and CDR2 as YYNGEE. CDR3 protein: CASSSSVGNEQFF. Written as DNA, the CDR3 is TGTGCCAGCAGCTCTAGCGTCGGAAATGAGCAGTTCTTC.

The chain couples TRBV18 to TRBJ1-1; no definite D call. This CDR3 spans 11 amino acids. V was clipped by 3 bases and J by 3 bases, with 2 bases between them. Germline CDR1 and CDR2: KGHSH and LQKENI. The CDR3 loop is CASSPDTEAFF. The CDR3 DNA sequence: TGTGCCAGCTCACCGGACACTGAAGCTTTCTTT.

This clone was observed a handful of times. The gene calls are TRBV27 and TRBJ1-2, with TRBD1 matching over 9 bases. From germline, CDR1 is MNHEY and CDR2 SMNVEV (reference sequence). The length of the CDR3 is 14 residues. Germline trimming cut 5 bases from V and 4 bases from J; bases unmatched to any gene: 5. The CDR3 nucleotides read TGTGCCAGCAGTCCCGGACAGGGGATCTATGGCTACACCTTC. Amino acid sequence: CASSPGQGIYGYTF.

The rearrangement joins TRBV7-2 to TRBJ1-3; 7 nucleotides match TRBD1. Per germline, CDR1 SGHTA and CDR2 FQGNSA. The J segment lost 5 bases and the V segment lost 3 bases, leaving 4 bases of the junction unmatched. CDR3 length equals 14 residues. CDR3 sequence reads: CASSFVTGRNTIYF. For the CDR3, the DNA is TGTGCCAGCAGCTTCGTGACAGGGCGAAACACCATATATTTT.

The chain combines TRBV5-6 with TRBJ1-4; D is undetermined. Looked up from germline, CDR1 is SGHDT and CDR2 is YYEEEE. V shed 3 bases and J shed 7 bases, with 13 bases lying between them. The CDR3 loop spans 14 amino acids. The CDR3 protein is CASSSVLGGEKLFF. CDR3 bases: TGTGCCAGCAGCTCCGTTCTCGGCGGTGAAAAACTGTTTTTT. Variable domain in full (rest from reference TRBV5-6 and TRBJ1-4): DAGVTQSPTHLIKTRGQQVTLRCSPKSGHDTVSWYQQALGQGPQFIFQYYEEEERQRGNFPDRFSGHQFPNYSSELNVNALLLGDSALYLCASSSVLGGEKLFFGSGTQLSVL.

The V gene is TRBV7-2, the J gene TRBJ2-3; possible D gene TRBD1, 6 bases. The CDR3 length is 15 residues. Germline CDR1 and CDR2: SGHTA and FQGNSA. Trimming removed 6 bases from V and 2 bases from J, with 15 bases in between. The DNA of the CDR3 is TGTGCCAGCAGTTTTCCGGGACAACACACAGATACGCAGTATTTT. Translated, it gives CASSFPGQHTDTQYF.

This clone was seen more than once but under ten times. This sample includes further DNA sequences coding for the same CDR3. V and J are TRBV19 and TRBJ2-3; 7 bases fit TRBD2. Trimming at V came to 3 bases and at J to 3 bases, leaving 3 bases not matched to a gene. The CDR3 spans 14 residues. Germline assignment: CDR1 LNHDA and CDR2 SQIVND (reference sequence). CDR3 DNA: TGTGCCAGTAGTATCCAGCGGGATACAGATACGCAGTATTTT. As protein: CASSIQRDTDTQYF.

The CDR3 nucleotides read TGTGCCAGCAGCTTGGGGGGACAGCAATACGAGCAGTACTTC. As protein: CASSLGGQQYEQYF. The chain recombines TRBV5-5 with TRBJ2-7; 7 nucleotides line up with TRBD1. The CDR3 spans 14 residues. Germline CDR1 SGHKS, CDR2 YYEKEE (reference sequence). Losses at the gene ends were 0 bases for V and 4 bases for J; bases not matched to a gene: 4.

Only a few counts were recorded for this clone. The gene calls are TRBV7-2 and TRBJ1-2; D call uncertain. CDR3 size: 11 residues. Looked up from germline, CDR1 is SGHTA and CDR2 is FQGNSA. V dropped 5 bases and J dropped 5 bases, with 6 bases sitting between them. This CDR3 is CASSSGYGYTF. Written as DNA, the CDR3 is TGTGCCAGCAGCAGTGGGTATGGCTACACCTTC.

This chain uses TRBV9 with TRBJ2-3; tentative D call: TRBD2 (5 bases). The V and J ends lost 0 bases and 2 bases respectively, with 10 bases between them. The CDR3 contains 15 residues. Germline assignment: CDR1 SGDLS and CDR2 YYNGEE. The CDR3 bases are TGTGCCAGCAGCGTAGGAGGGAAGAACACAGATACGCAGTATTTT. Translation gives CASSVGGKNTDTQYF.

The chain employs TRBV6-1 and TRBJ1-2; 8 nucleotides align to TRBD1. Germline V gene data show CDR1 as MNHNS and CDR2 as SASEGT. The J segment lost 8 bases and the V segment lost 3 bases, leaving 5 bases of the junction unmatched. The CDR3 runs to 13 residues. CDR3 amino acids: CASSDRQGQGYTF. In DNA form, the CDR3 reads TGTGCCAGCAGTGATCGACAGGGGCAGGGCTACACCTTC.